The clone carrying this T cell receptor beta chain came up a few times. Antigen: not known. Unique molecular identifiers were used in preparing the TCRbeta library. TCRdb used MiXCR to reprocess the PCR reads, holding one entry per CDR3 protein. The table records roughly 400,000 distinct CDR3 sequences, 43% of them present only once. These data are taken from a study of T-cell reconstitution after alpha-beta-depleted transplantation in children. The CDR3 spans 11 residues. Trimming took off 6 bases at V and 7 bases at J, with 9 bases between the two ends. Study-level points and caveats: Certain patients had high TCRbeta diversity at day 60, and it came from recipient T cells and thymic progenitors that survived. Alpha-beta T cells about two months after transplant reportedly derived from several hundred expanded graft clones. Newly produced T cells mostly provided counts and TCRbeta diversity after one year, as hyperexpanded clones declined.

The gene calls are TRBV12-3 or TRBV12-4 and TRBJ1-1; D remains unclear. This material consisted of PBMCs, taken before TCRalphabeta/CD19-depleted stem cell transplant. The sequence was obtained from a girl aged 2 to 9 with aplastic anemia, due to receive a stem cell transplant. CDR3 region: CASRTAFEAFF. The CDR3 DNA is TGTGCCAGCAGAACGGCCTTTGAAGCTTTCTTT.